These 5 T cell receptor beta chains share one sample of origin, sequenced in a study of T cell changes during pregnancy in multiple sclerosis (dated by TCRdb to the late 2010s). Receptor libraries were prepared by the immunoSEQ multiplex PCR assay. In its TCRdb copy, this immuneACCESS table keeps in-frame sequences only and misses some clones. Where compared with another copy, unresolved V genes explain less than half of these, and the others have no known cause. The sample table lists about 60,000 clones, around 90% of them with a count of one. The ten largest make up more than 2% of the sample. The sample in question was peripheral blood, obtained in the second trimester of pregnancy. The receptors stem from a female donor in good health, enrolled as a control in a pregnancy study.

CDR3 nucleotide sequence: TGTGCCAGCAGCCCTACAGGGGGCTCTGGAAACACCATATATTTT. This encodes CASSPTGGSGNTIYF. V gene TRBV6-5 combines with J gene TRBJ1-3, with 8 bases identical to TRBD1. CDR1 is MNHEY and CDR2 is SVGAGI in the germline V gene. The CDR3 sequence is 15 residues long. J was trimmed by 0 bases and V by 6 bases; bases with no gene match: 4.

In its sample, this clone was seen once. V usage is TRBV25-1 and J usage is TRBJ2-3; possibly TRBD1 for D (6 bases). Germline assignment: CDR1 MGHDK and CDR2 SYGVNS. V lost 1 base, J lost 4 bases, and 15 bases lay in between. This CDR3 comprises 16 residues. CDR3 amino acids: CASSEWPDRDSDTQYF. Here the CDR3 DNA reads TGTGCCAGCAGTGAATGGCCGGACAGAGACTCAGATACGCAGTATTTT.

In DNA, the CDR3 is TGTGCCAGCAGTTCCATGGCGGGGAGCTCCTACAATGAGCAGTTCTTC. This sequence encodes CASSSMAGSSYNEQFF. The chain links TRBV27 to TRBJ2-1, with D possibly TRBD2 on 6 matching bases. The length of the CDR3 is 16 residues. Germline-derived CDR1 and CDR2 are MNHEY and SMNVEV (reference sequence). Trimming took 4 bases from V and 0 from J, leaving 13 bases between them.

V usage is TRBV6-5 and J usage is TRBJ1-1; unclear D gene. V lost 2 bases to trimming and J lost 4 bases, with 8 bases between them. This CDR3 region has 13 residues. Germline V lookup: CDR1 MNHEY, CDR2 SVGAGI. In DNA form, the CDR3 reads TGTGCCAGCAGTTACACAGAGTCCACTGAAGCTTTCTTT. Translated, it gives CASSYTESTEAFF.

This chain uses TRBV29-1 with TRBJ2-5; possibly TRBD1 for D (5 bases). V was shortened by 5 bases and J by 5 bases, with 12 bases between the two germline ends. This CDR3 comprises 12 residues. Germline-derived CDR1 and CDR2 are SQVTM and ANQGSEA. Here the CDR3 DNA reads TGCAGCGTTAGCGACAGTCCGGAGACCCAGTACTTC. The encoded protein is CSVSDSPETQYF.